This TCR beta chain was obtained from a study of blood T cell repertoires in COVID-19. Germline CDR1 MNHEY, CDR2 SVGEGT. This CDR3 contains 14 residues. V lost 6 bases and J lost 6, with 15 bases in between. Data came from immunoSEQ multiplex PCR; TCRdb stores just in-frame clones and leaves some out. The sample lists around 200,000 clones; around four fifths were seen once. The sequencing sample was made of peripheral blood. The source is a woman aged 50 to 60 with acute or convalescent COVID-19. This chain connects TRBV6-2 or TRBV6-3 to TRBJ2-1, with D unclear. The CDR3 is CASSRVLTTNEQFF. The CDR3 coding sequence is TGTGCCAGCAGCCGGGTCTTGACAACCAATGAGCAGTTCTTC.